This paragraph covers one TCR beta chain sequence. Its antigen is not known. This sample was taken from a study of PD-L1 blockade in urothelial cancer. Study-level results: Tumor-associated blood clones were expanded more by durable-benefit patients at 3 weeks. Lower than median blood TCR clonality before treatment predicted better survival.

Generated by immunoSEQ multiplex PCR, the TCRdb table keeps only in-frame clones and is missing some. Here the sample spans about 26,000 clones, about 86% being singletons. This sequence originates from a man in his sixties with urothelial cancer. The source material was PBMCs, sampled around atezolizumab (anti-PD-L1) treatment.

The CDR3 region is CASSLAFQRETQYF. For the CDR3, the DNA is TGCGCCAGCAGCTTGGCCTTTCAGCGAGAGACCCAGTACTTC. The genes are TRBV5-1 and TRBJ2-5; D is unclear. In germline, CDR1 is SGHRS, CDR2 YFSETQ. V was clipped by 0 bases and J by 4 bases, with 10 bases between them. The CDR3 contains 14 residues.